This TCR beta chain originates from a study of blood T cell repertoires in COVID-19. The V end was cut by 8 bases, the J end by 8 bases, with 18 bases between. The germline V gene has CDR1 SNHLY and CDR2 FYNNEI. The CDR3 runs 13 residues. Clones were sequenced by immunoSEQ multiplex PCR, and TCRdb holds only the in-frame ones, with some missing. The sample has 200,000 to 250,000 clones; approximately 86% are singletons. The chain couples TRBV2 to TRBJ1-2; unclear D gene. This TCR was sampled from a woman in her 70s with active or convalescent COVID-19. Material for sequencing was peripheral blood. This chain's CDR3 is CASGAGPPGGYTF. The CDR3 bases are TGTGCCAGCGGAGCAGGCCCCCCGGGGGGCTACACCTTC.